These 13 T cell receptor beta chains were sequenced from one sample in a study of beta chain features in type 1 diabetes. All of the isolated RNA was reverse transcribed, so expressed TCRB transcripts were sequenced. The table came from immunoSEQ multiplex PCR; TCRdb's copy has only in-frame clones and leaves some out. This sample has some 280,000 clones, with around 15% found just once. The antigens these receptors bind are not known. Regarding the study as a whole: A moderate, significant TCRB CDR3 shortening appeared in type 1 diabetes across four CD4+ subsets.

The sequenced sample was naive CD4+ T cells from blood. The receptors come from a young man with type 1 diabetes.

V usage is TRBV5-1 and J usage is TRBJ1-5; weak D call: TRBD1 (5 bases). The CDR3 has 14 amino acids. Germline V gene lookup returns CDR1 SGHRS and CDR2 YFSETQ. Trimming took 2 bases from V and 7 from J, leaving 13 bases between them. The CDR3 sequence: CASSFGQGGQPQHF. CDR3 nucleotide sequence: TGCGCCAGCAGCTTCGGGCAGGGAGGCCAGCCCCAGCATTTT.

The chain uses TRBV2 and TRBJ1-4, with 7 bases fitting TRBD1. This CDR3 region has 14 residues. Trimming took 4 bases from V and 8 from J; bases not matched to a gene: 7. Germline values: CDR1 SNHLY, CDR2 FYNNEI. CDR3 protein: CASSGQGIGEKLFF. The DNA for the CDR3 is TGTGCCAGCAGTGGACAGGGAATAGGGGAAAAACTGTTTTTT. The full variable domain, completed using reference TRBV2 and TRBJ1-4, is EPEVTQTPSHQVTQMGQEVILRCVPISNHLYFYWYRQILGQKVEFLVSFYNNEISEKSEIFDDQFSVERPDGSNFTLKIRSTKLEDSAMYFCASSGQGIGEKLFFGSGTQLSVL.

The rearrangement joins TRBV10-3 to TRBJ2-2, with 8 bases fitting TRBD1. The germline V gene encodes CDR1 ENHRY and CDR2 SYGVKD. V shed 5 bases, J shed 0 bases, and the junction held 5 bases outside the gene matches. The CDR3 has 16 amino acids. CDR3 nucleotide sequence: TGTGCCATCAGTTCTGACAGGGGCACGAACACCGGGGAGCTGTTTTTT. This sequence encodes CAISSDRGTNTGELFF.

V gene TRBV28 combines with J gene TRBJ1-5, with 8 bases that match TRBD1. Germline V gene data show CDR1 as MDHEN and CDR2 as SYDVKM. The length of the CDR3 is 15 residues. Trimming removed 2 bases from V and 7 bases from J; junction bases left unmatched: 7. The CDR3 sequence: CASSLVGTGGQPQHF. The CDR3 coding sequence is TGTGCCAGCAGTTTAGTCGGGACAGGAGGCCAGCCCCAGCATTTT.

The J gene is TRBJ2-1, the V gene TRBV9; 9 bases align to TRBD2. CDR3 size: 15 residues. The ends lost 6 bases at V and 5 bases at J; junction bases unmatched: 9. Looked up from germline, CDR1 is SGDLS and CDR2 is YYNGEE. The CDR3 is CASTPTSGGHNEQFF. For the CDR3, the DNA is TGTGCCAGCACTCCGACTAGCGGAGGACACAATGAGCAGTTCTTC. The whole variable domain, filled in from reference TRBV9 and TRBJ2-1, reads DSGVTQTPKHLITATGQRVTLRCSPRSGDLSVYWYQQSLDQGLQFLIQYYNGEERAKGNILERFSAQQFPDLHSELNLSSLELGDSALYFCASTPTSGGHNEQFFGPGTRLTVL.

The chain combines TRBV7-9 with TRBJ2-1, with 11 nucleotides matching TRBD2. Germline values: CDR1 SEHNR, CDR2 FQNEAQ (reference sequence). The CDR3 is made up of 17 amino acids. After removal of 5 bases from V and 5 bases from J, the junction contained 11 bases not matched to a gene. CDR3 protein: CASSPHPGTSGDNEQFF. Written as DNA, the CDR3 is TGTGCCAGCAGCCCCCACCCCGGGACTAGCGGAGACAATGAGCAGTTCTTC.

This clone was counted between two and nine times. J is TRBJ2-1 and V is TRBV30; 11 nucleotides match TRBD1. The CDR3 length is 15 residues. The V gene's germline CDR1 is GTSNPN and CDR2 SVGIG (reference sequence). Losses at the gene ends were 2 bases for V and 2 bases for J; bases not matched to a gene: 2. The CDR3 DNA is TGTGCCTGGAGTCAGGGACAGGGGGCCTACAATGAGCAGTTCTTC. The encoded protein is CAWSQGQGAYNEQFF. The full variable domain, completed using reference TRBV30 and TRBJ2-1, is SQTIHQWPATLVQPVGSPLSLECTVEGTSNPNLYWYRQAAGRGLQLLFYSVGIGQISSEVPQNLSASRPQDRQFILSSKKLLLSDSGFYLCAWSQGQGAYNEQFFGPGTRLTVL.

This clone was seen a few times. The chain couples TRBV7-9 to TRBJ1-1; D is undetermined. Germline CDR1 is SEHNR and CDR2 is FQNEAQ (reference sequence). V lost 0 bases, J lost 2 bases, and 7 bases lay in between. The CDR3 loop spans 14 amino acids. CDR3 sequence: CASSLALVNTEAFF. The DNA of the CDR3 is TGTGCCAGCAGCTTAGCTCTAGTCAACACTGAAGCTTTCTTT.

This chain connects TRBV6-6 to TRBJ2-5; TRBD2 matches at 7 bases. The length of the CDR3 is 14 residues. Germline V gene data show CDR1 as MNHNY and CDR2 as SVGAGI (reference sequence). The V gene end was trimmed by 10 bases and the J gene end by 5 bases; junction bases not matched to a gene: 13. This CDR3 reads CATLGTIKGETQYF. The CDR3 nucleotides read TGTGCCACCCTCGGGACTATCAAAGGGGAGACCCAGTACTTC.

This clone was picked up a small number of times. The chain combines TRBV11-1 with TRBJ1-1, with D uncertain. The CDR3 totals 15 residues. The V gene lost 6 bases and the J gene lost 0 bases, with 14 bases spanning the gap. The germline gives CDR1 SGHAT, CDR2 FQDESV (reference sequence). Here the CDR3 reads CASSLHDLMNTEAFF. As DNA, the CDR3 is TGTGCCAGCAGTTTACACGACTTGATGAACACTGAAGCTTTCTTT.

The CDR3 nucleotides are TGTGCCAGCAGTTTACTCGAGACCCAGTACTTC. Amino acids: CASSLLETQYF. This sequence joins TRBV28 and TRBJ2-5; D gene uncertain. The germline CDR1 and CDR2 sequences are MDHEN and SYDVKM. V was cut by 2 bases and J by 5 bases, with 3 bases left in between. The CDR3 is 11 amino acids.

This chain joins TRBV15 and TRBJ2-3, with 11 bases aligning to TRBD2. The J segment lost 2 bases and the V segment lost 3 bases, leaving 7 bases of the junction unmatched. Germline V gene data show CDR1 as LNHNV and CDR2 as YYDKDF (reference sequence). CDR3 length equals 17 residues. In DNA form, the CDR3 reads TGTGCCACCAGCAGGCGAGGACTAGCGGGCCCCACAGATACGCAGTATTTT. Protein product: CATSRRGLAGPTDTQYF.

The chain combines TRBV2 with TRBJ2-3; 9 positions agree with TRBD2. V was clipped by 9 bases and J by 2 bases; unmatched bases: 6. The CDR3 is 14 residues long. Germline CDR1 and CDR2: SNHLY and FYNNEI. The CDR3 nucleotides are TGTGCCAGAATAAAGCGGGAGGTCACAGATACGCAGTATTTT. It encodes CARIKREVTDTQYF.